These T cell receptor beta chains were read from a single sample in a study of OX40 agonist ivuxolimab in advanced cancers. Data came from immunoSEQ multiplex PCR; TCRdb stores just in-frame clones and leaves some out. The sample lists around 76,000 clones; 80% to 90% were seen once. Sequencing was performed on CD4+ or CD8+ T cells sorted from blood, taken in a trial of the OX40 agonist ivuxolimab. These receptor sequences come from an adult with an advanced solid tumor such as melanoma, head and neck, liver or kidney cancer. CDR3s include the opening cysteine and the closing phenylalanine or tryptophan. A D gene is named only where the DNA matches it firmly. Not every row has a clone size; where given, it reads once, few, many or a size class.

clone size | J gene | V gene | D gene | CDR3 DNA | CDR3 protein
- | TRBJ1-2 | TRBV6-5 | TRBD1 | TGTGCCAGCAGTACCTGGGGGGACAGGGGCTATGGCTACACCTTC | CASSTWGDRGYGYTF
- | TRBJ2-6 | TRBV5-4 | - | TGTGCCAGCAGGCGGCCGGGACAAGGTGGTGGGGCCAACGTCCTGACTTTC | CASRRPGQGGGANVLTF
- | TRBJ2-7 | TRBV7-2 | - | TGTGCCAGCAGCACTACCTACGAGCAGTACTTC | CASSTTYEQYF
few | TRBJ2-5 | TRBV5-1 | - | TGCGCCAGCAGCTTAAGCCTGGGCGAGACCCAGTACTTC | CASSLSLGETQYF
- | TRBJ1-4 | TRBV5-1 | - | TGCGCCAGCAGCCTAAGAGCTAATGAAAAACTGTTTTTT | CASSLRANEKLFF
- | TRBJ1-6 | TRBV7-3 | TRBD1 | TGTGCCAGCAGCTCGGGCATGACAGGGGCGAATTCACCCCTCCACTTT | CASSSGMTGANSPLHF
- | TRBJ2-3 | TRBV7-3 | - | TGTGCCAGCAGCTTATCCTCGAGTGGGAATACGCAGTATTTT | CASSLSSSGNTQYF
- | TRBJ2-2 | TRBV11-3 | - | TGTGCCAGCAGCTTAGAGGGAGCCTGGCTACCGAACACCGGGGAGCTGTTTTTT | CASSLEGAWLPNTGELFF
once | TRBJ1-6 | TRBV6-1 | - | TGTGCCAGCAGTGAACAGACAGCTTGGGGGTCACCCCTCCACTTT | CASSEQTAWGSPLHF
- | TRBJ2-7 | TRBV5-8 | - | TGTGCCAGCAGCTTGGAGTGGGACAGCTACGGGGGTTACGAGCAGTACTTC | CASSLEWDSYGGYEQYF
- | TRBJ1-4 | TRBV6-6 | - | TGTGCCAGCAGTCACACGGACACTCGGGGGAAACTGTTTTTT | CASSHTDTRGKLFF
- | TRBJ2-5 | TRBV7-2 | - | TGTGCCAGCAGCCGCGTTTTGCGAGAGACCCAGTACTTC | CASSRVLRETQYF
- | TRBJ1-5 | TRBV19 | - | TGTGCCAGTGGCCAAGGCATGGAGGGATCGGCCCAGCATTTT | CASGQGMEGSAQHF
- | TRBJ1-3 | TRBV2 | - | TGTGCCAGCAGTGGCGACAGCGGAAACACCATATATTTT | CASSGDSGNTIYF
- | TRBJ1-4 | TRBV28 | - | TGTGCCAGCATAGCAGGAGCAACTAATGAAAAACTGTTTTTT | CASIAGATNEKLFF
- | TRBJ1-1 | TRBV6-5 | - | TGTGCCAGCACCCAGGGACTGGGCACTGAAGCTTTCTTT | CASTQGLGTEAFF
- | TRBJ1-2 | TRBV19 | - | TGTGCCAGTAGTATAAGGGCGGACGCTAACTATGGCTACACCTTC | CASSIRADANYGYTF
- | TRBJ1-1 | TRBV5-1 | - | TGCGCCAGCAGCCCTACAACAGCGGGGAACACTGAAGCTTTCTTT | CASSPTTAGNTEAFF
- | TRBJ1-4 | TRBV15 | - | TGTGCCACCAGCAATGTTGGGGAAAAACTGTTTTTT | CATSNVGEKLFF
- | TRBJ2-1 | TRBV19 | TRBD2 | TGTGCCAGTAGAAGCGGGGGGTCCTACAATGAGCAGTTCTTC | CASRSGGSYNEQFF
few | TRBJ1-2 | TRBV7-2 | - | TGTGCCAGCAGCTTAGCGCTAGGGGGTCGCCACTACACCTTC | CASSLALGGRHYTF
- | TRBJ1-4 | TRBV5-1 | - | TGCGCCAGCAGCTTGTCCGTGGGCTCGGCAGGAACTAATGAAAAACTGTTTTTT | CASSLSVGSAGTNEKLFF
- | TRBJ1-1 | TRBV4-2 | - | TGTGCCAGCAGCCAAGAGGGGTCCCGGGGAGGTGAAGCTTTCTTT | CASSQEGSRGGEAFF
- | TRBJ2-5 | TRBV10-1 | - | TGCGCCAGCAGTGGTACCCAGCAAGAGACCCAGTACTTC | CASSGTQQETQYF
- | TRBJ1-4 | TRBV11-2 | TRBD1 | TGTGCCAGCAGCCCACGGGACAGGGGTTTTTCGACTAATGAAAAACTGTTTTTT | CASSPRDRGFSTNEKLFF
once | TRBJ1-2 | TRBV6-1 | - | TGTGCCAGCAGTGAGTCAGGGAGGTATGGCTACACCTTC | CASSESGRYGYTF
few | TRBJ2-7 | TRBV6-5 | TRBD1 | TGTGCCAGCAGTAGCGGACAGGGCTCCTACGAGCAGTACTTC | CASSSGQGSYEQYF
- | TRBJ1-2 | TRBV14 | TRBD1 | TGTGCCAGCAGCCAGGGGACAGGGGCGTATGGCTACACCTTC | CASSQGTGAYGYTF
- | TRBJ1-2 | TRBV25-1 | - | TGTGCCAGCAGTGCACGAGGATACTATGGCTACACCTTC | CASSARGYYGYTF
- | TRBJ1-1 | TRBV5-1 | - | TGCGCCACATCCCCGAGGGGGGAGATCGCTGAAGCTTTCTTT | CATSPRGEIAEAFF
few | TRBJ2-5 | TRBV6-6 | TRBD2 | TGTGCCACCGCCCCCGGGGGGGAGACCCAGTACTTC | CATAPGGETQYF
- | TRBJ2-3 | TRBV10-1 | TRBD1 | TGCGCCAGCAGTGAGTCAACAGGGGCAGATACGCAGTATTTT | CASSESTGADTQYF
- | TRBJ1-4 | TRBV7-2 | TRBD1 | TGTGCCAGCAGCTTAGCCGCACGCCAGTGGGACAGGGGTGAAAAACTGTTTTTT | CASSLAARQWDRGEKLFF
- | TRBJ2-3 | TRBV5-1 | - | TGCGCCAGCGACCTTGGTTCCGGAAGGATCACAGATACGCAGTATTTT | CASDLGSGRITDTQYF
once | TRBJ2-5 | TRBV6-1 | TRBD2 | TGTGCCAGCAGTAAAGCGGGGGCCCCCCATGCGACCCAGTACTTC | CASSKAGAPHATQYF
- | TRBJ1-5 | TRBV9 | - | TGTGCCAGCAGCGTAGCCCCTAGCAATCAGCCCCAGCATTTT | CASSVAPSNQPQHF
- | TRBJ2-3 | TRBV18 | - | TGTGCCAGCTCACCAGGGCAAGCTAGCACAGATACGCAGTATTTT | CASSPGQASTDTQYF
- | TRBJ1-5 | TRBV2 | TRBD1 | TGTGCCAGCAGTGAGACAGGGAGGAATCAGCCCCAGCATTTT | CASSETGRNQPQHF
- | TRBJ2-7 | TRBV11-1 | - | TGTGCCAGCAGCCTAGGCGGGGCGTCCTACGAGCAGTACTTC | CASSLGGASYEQYF
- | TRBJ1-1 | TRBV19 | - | TGTGCCAGTACCCGCCCATCATCCTTACCCCGATTT | CASTRPSSLPRF
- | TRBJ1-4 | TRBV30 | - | TGTGCCTGGAGTCTCGGGGCAACTAATGAAAAACTGTTTTTT | CAWSLGATNEKLFF
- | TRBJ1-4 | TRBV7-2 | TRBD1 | TGTGCCAGCAGCGCTACAGGGGGAAGGGGTGAAAAACTGTTTTTT | CASSATGGRGEKLFF
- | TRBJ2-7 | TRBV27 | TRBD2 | TGTGCCAGCAGTCTTGGGACTAGCGGGGGCCTCTCCTACGAGCAGTACTTC | CASSLGTSGGLSYEQYF
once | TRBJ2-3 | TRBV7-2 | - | TGTGCCAGCAGCCGACTCGTTTACACAGATACGCAGTATTTT | CASSRLVYTDTQYF
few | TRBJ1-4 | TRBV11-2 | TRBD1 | TGTGCCAGCAGCTTCAGGACCGCCCGGACAGGAAATGAAAAACTGTTTTTT | CASSFRTARTGNEKLFF
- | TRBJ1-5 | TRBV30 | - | TGTGCCTGGAGTGTTGGTGGGTCCCAGCATTTT | CAWSVGGSQHF